A single sample gave rise to the 30 T cell receptor beta chains below, sequenced in a study of identical twins. TCRdb re-called the 5' RACE reads with MiXCR, one entry per CDR3 protein. The table includes under 400,000 distinct CDR3 sequences, approximately 9.1% detected once. Sequenced input: naive T cells sorted from blood. These receptor sequences come from a woman aged 45-60 years in good health.

This clonotype was counted a few times. The chain couples TRBV6-2 or TRBV6-3 to TRBJ1-1; 8 bases agree with TRBD1. The CDR3 loop spans 14 amino acids. V gave up 7 bases and J gave up 1 base; unmatched junction bases: 5. Germline CDR1 reads MNHEY; CDR2 reads SVGEGT. The CDR3 sequence is CASITTGANTEAFF. The CDR3 bases are TGTGCCAGCATTACGACAGGGGCGAACACTGAAGCTTTCTTT.

This clonotype was recorded many times. This chain joins TRBV6-5 and TRBJ2-1; no clear D gene. The CDR3 spans 15 residues. Per germline, CDR1 MNHEY and CDR2 SVGAGI. Trimming removed 7 bases from V and 0 bases from J, with 13 bases in between. This chain's CDR3 is CASNTYISSYNEQFF. As DNA, the CDR3 is TGTGCCAGCAATACGTATATCAGCTCCTACAATGAGCAGTTCTTC.

The chain carries TRBV11-2 and TRBJ2-3; D gene unclear. From germline, CDR1 is SGHAT and CDR2 FQNNGV. The CDR3 sequence is 12 residues long. Deletions cut 3 bases from V and 8 bases from J, with 9 bases between. CDR3 protein: CASSLWSGTQYF. As DNA, the CDR3 is TGTGCCAGCAGCTTGTGGTCAGGTACGCAGTATTTT.

This sequence joins TRBV5-1 and TRBJ2-1; the D gene is possibly TRBD2 (5 bases). V lost 0 bases and J lost 7, with 14 bases in between. The CDR3 is 15 residues long. Looked up from germline, CDR1 is SGHRS and CDR2 is YFSETQ. CDR3 residues: CASSLGGGTGNEQFF. DNA for the CDR3: TGCGCCAGCAGCTTGGGTGGAGGAACGGGGAATGAGCAGTTCTTC.

This clonotype has only a few counts. The chain couples TRBV18 to TRBJ2-7; the D gene is possibly TRBD1 (5 bases). Germline values: CDR1 KGHSH, CDR2 LQKENI. This CDR3 has 11 residues. V was shortened by 5 bases and J by 6 bases, with 8 bases between the two germline ends. The CDR3 region is CASSTGIEQYV. The DNA for the CDR3 is TGTGCCAGCTCAACAGGAATCGAGCAGTACGTC.

This clonotype occurred many times. The chain links TRBV20-1 to TRBJ1-5; 8 positions agree with TRBD1. CDR3 size: 13 residues. In germline, CDR1 is DFQATT, CDR2 SNEGSKA (reference sequence). V lost 6 bases and J lost 6; bases outside the gene matches: 7. DNA of the CDR3: TGCAGTGCGAGGACAGGGTTGGGTCAGCCCCAGCATTTT. Its protein product is CSARTGLGQPQHF.

This sequence joins TRBV16 and TRBJ1-1; 8 bases are shared with TRBD1. The germline V gene has CDR1 KGHSY and CDR2 FQNENV. CDR3 length equals 14 residues. The V gene end was trimmed by 3 bases and the J gene end by 6 bases; junction bases not matched to a gene: 6. The CDR3 loop is CASSHRTGKAEAFF. For the CDR3, the DNA is TGTGCCAGCAGCCATCGGACAGGGAAGGCTGAAGCTTTCTTT.

J is TRBJ2-7 and V is TRBV7-9; TRBD2 might be the D (5 bases). The ends were cut back, 5 bases at V and 0 bases at J, with 17 bases in the middle. The CDR3 has 16 residues. From germline, CDR1 is SEHNR and CDR2 FQNEAQ (reference sequence). The CDR3: CASSQPGYNPSYEQYF. CDR3 DNA: TGTGCCAGCAGCCAACCGGGGTACAACCCCTCCTACGAGCAGTACTTC.

This clonotype showed up just a few times. The chain combines TRBV2 with TRBJ2-5; weak D call: TRBD1 (7 bases). The CDR3 sequence is 13 residues long. Deletions cut 7 bases from V and 3 bases from J, with 12 bases between. Germline assignment: CDR1 SNHLY and CDR2 FYNNEI. CDR3 nucleotides: TGTGCCAGCACAGGGGGGCGCGAAGAGACCCAGTACTTC. Residues: CASTGGREETQYF. The variable domain in full, with the rest retrieved from reference TRBV2 and TRBJ2-5, is EPEVTQTPSHQVTQMGQEVILRCVPISNHLYFYWYRQILGQKVEFLVSFYNNEISEKSEIFDDQFSVERPDGSNFTLKIRSTKLEDSAMYFCASTGGREETQYFGPGTRLLVL.

At least ten counts were recorded for this clonotype. V gene TRBV28 combines with J gene TRBJ2-1, with D unresolved. This CDR3 is 10 amino acids long. Germline V gene data show CDR1 as MDHEN and CDR2 as SYDVKM. The V gene lost 9 bases and the J gene lost 10 bases, with 10 bases spanning the gap. For the CDR3, the DNA is TGTGCCAGTTCGGGCAGGGAGCAGTTCTTC. This sequence encodes CASSGREQFF.

The chain recombines TRBV27 with TRBJ2-5; D may be TRBD2 (6 bases). The germline gives CDR1 MNHEY, CDR2 SMNVEV (reference sequence). Trimming took 3 bases from V and 4 from J, leaving 12 bases between them. The CDR3 has 14 residues. This CDR3 reads CASSLGGRRETQYF. The CDR3 DNA reads TGTGCCAGCAGTTTGGGGGGACGCAGAGAGACCCAGTACTTC.

This clonotype was seen at least ten times. V gene TRBV20-1 combines with J gene TRBJ2-3, with D hard to call. Germline assignment: CDR1 DFQATT and CDR2 SNEGSKA (reference sequence). The CDR3 is made up of 15 amino acids. V gave up 6 bases and J gave up 0 bases, with 16 bases separating them. CDR3 DNA: TGCAGTGCCACGGACCGACGTGCTAGCACAGATACGCAGTATTTT. This sequence encodes CSATDRRASTDTQYF.

This clonotype appeared a few times. This chain joins TRBV6-4 and TRBJ2-1, with 9 bases aligning to TRBD1. V lost 3 bases, J lost 5 bases, and 8 bases stayed unmatched. Germline lookup yields CDR1 MRHNA and CDR2 SNTAGT. This CDR3 region has 16 residues. CDR3 sequence: CASSDSGQGADNEQFF. CDR3 bases: TGTGCCAGCAGTGATTCGGGACAGGGCGCTGACAATGAGCAGTTCTTC.

The chain joins TRBV29-1 to TRBJ1-3; tentatively, D is TRBD1 (6 bases). The ends were cut back, 1 base at V and 0 bases at J, with 16 bases in the middle. Germline CDR1 and CDR2: SQVTM and ANQGSEA. This CDR3 is 17 amino acids long. Written as DNA, the CDR3 is TGCAGCGTTGAAGTCCCAAGGGGGGAGAGCTCTGGAAACACCATATATTTT. This translates into CSVEVPRGESSGNTIYF.

This clonotype was seen a handful of times. The chain is built from TRBV7-3 and TRBJ2-3; 11 positions match TRBD2. CDR1 SGHTA and CDR2 FQGTGA come from the germline V gene. The CDR3 covers 15 residues. With V trimmed by 5 bases and J by 2 bases, 3 bases remained unmatched. The CDR3 DNA reads TGTGCCAGCAGCCCGACTAGCGGGGACACAGATACGCAGTATTTT. This codes for CASSPTSGDTDTQYF.

V gene TRBV7-9 combines with J gene TRBJ1-1, with a tentative D call TRBD1 (6 bases). The CDR3 has 15 residues. CDR1 and CDR2 from the germline V gene are SEHNR and FQNEAQ (reference sequence). V gave up 6 bases and J gave up 3 bases, with 17 bases separating them. CDR3 sequence: CASRREYRADTEAFF. CDR3 bases: TGTGCCAGCAGGAGAGAATACAGGGCGGACACTGAAGCTTTCTTT. The full variable domain, in which reference TRBV7-9 and TRBJ1-1 provide the parts outside the CDR3, is DTGVSQNPRHKITKRGQNVTFRCDPISEHNRLYWYRQTLGQGPEFLTYFQNEAQLEKSRLLSDRFSAERPKGSFSTLEIQRTEQGDSAMYLCASRREYRADTEAFFGQGTRLTVV.

The chain employs TRBV29-1 and TRBJ2-5, with TRBD2 identical over 13 bases. The CDR3 covers 17 residues. Germline V gene data show CDR1 as SQVTM and CDR2 as ANQGSEA. Trimming at V came to 6 bases and at J to 5 bases, leaving 15 bases not matched to a gene. CDR3 in amino acids: CSVAPTPGLAGRETQYF. DNA for the CDR3: TGCAGCGTCGCTCCCACCCCGGGACTAGCGGGAAGGGAGACCCAGTACTTC.

This clonotype was detected only a few times. The genes are TRBV20-1 and TRBJ2-2, with D maybe TRBD2 (6 bases). The CDR3 contains 13 residues. The germline V gene has CDR1 DFQATT and CDR2 SNEGSKA (reference sequence). Trimming removed 6 bases from V and 5 bases from J, with 13 bases in between. CDR3 in amino acids: CSASPGRTGELFF. The CDR3 region has the DNA TGCAGTGCCAGCCCAGGGAGGACCGGGGAGCTGTTTTTT.

The V and J genes are TRBV2 and TRBJ2-5, with D possibly being TRBD2 (6 bases). This CDR3 is built from 13 residues. V shed 7 bases and J shed 2 bases, with 11 bases lying between them. The germline gives CDR1 SNHLY, CDR2 FYNNEI. The CDR3 sequence is CASNRDFQETQYF. DNA of the CDR3: TGTGCCAGCAACCGGGACTTTCAAGAGACCCAGTACTTC.

This clonotype was seen more than once but under ten times. This rearrangement joins TRBV20-1 to TRBJ1-4, with a tentative D call TRBD1 (6 bases). V shed 2 bases and J shed 5 bases, with 15 bases lying between them. CDR3 size: 15 residues. The V gene's germline CDR1 is DFQATT and CDR2 SNEGSKA (reference sequence). The DNA for the CDR3 is TGCAGTGCTAGAAACCCACAGGGAAAGAATGAAAAACTGTTTTTT. It yields the protein CSARNPQGKNEKLFF.

There are a few counts of this clonotype. The genes are TRBV27 and TRBJ2-7; TRBD2 agrees at 9 bases. This CDR3 region has 18 residues. The V gene end was trimmed by 0 bases and the J gene end by 4 bases; junction bases not matched to a gene: 13. The V gene's germline CDR1 is MNHEY and CDR2 SMNVEV (reference sequence). CDR3 in DNA: TGTGCCAGCAGTTTATCTCCCTCTTGGCGGGAGGGTACTTACGAGCAGTACTTC. Translation: CASSLSPSWREGTYEQYF.

This clonotype was seen many times. The chain combines TRBV5-1 with TRBJ2-1; 8 bases fit TRBD1. The CDR3 spans 16 residues. Germline lookup yields CDR1 SGHRS and CDR2 YFSETQ. Trimming removed 3 bases from V and 4 bases from J; junction bases left unmatched: 9. The CDR3 nucleotides are TGCGCCAGCAGCTCTCGTGGGACAGGTCCTTACAATGAGCAGTTCTTC. Amino acid sequence: CASSSRGTGPYNEQFF.

This clonotype turned up a few times. The rearrangement joins TRBV7-6 to TRBJ2-1; tentatively, D is TRBD2 (6 bases). Germline V gene lookup returns CDR1 SGHVS and CDR2 FNYEAQ. This CDR3 is built from 18 residues. Trimming took off 0 bases at V and 0 bases at J, with 15 bases between the two ends. CDR3 nucleotides: TGTGCCAGCAGCTTAGCTGGATCTGCGGGGAGCTCCTACAATGAGCAGTTCTTC. It encodes CASSLAGSAGSSYNEQFF.

Only a few counts were recorded for this clonotype. The rearrangement links TRBV7-8 to TRBJ2-3, with D possibly matching TRBD2 (6 bases). CDR3 size: 14 residues. Trimming shortened V by 0 bases and J by 2 bases, and 6 bases separated the two germline ends. Germline-derived CDR1 and CDR2 are SGHVS and FQNEAQ. For the CDR3, the DNA is TGTGCCAGCAGCTTAGCGGACTACACAGATACGCAGTATTTT. As protein: CASSLADYTDTQYF.

The CDR3, as DNA: TGCGCCAGCAGCTTGGCAGGCGCCGCAACTAATGAAAAACTGTTTTTT. This encodes CASSLAGAATNEKLFF. The rearrangement links TRBV5-1 to TRBJ1-4; D remains unclear. This CDR3 region has 16 residues. Trimming stripped 0 bases from V and 0 bases from J, with 9 bases between. Germline V lookup: CDR1 SGHRS, CDR2 YFSETQ.

This clonotype was counted only a few times. The rearrangement links TRBV15 to TRBJ2-1; TRBD2 matches 7 bases. CDR3 length: 13 residues. Looked up from germline, CDR1 is LNHNV and CDR2 is YYDKDF (reference sequence). Unmatched junction bases numbered 5, after V lost 3 bases and J lost 9 bases. CDR3 residues: CATSRERLAEQFF. The CDR3 nucleotides read TGTGCCACCAGCAGGGAGAGACTAGCTGAGCAGTTCTTC.

This clonotype appeared a few times. The genes are TRBV20-1 and TRBJ2-7; 14 bases are shared with TRBD2. The CDR3 is made up of 18 amino acids. CDR1 is DFQATT and CDR2 is SNEGSKA in the germline V gene (reference sequence). V was pared by 3 bases and J by 2 bases, with 12 bases of the junction left unmatched. The CDR3 here is CSARGTSGRRASPYEQYF. CDR3 bases: TGCAGTGCTAGGGGGACTAGCGGGAGACGGGCTAGCCCCTACGAGCAGTACTTC.

This clonotype has a handful of counts. CDR3 protein: CASSLDPYNEQFF. The CDR3 bases are TGTGCCAGCAGCTTAGATCCATACAATGAGCAGTTCTTC. The chain is built from TRBV7-9 and TRBJ2-1; D is unclear. The CDR3 runs to 13 residues. The germline gives CDR1 SEHNR, CDR2 FQNEAQ (reference sequence). V was cut by 1 base and J by 4 bases, with 5 bases left in between.

The V gene is TRBV10-1, the J gene TRBJ1-4, with TRBD1 identical over 8 bases. CDR3 size: 18 residues. CDR1 and CDR2 from the germline V gene are WNHNN and SYGVQD (reference sequence). J lost 11 bases, V lost 6 bases, and 23 bases had no gene match. In DNA, the CDR3 is TGCGCCAGCAGCTTTCGGACAGGGCGAGACGGCACTCGCCTGAAACTGTTTTTT. This gives the protein CASSFRTGRDGTRLKLFF.

This clonotype appeared a few times. The rearrangement links TRBV6-1 to TRBJ2-7; tentatively, D is TRBD2 (6 bases). Trimming left V 2 bases short and J 5 bases short, with 10 bases between. Germline CDR1 MNHNS, CDR2 SASEGT. The CDR3 extends over 13 amino acids. CDR3 loop: CASSEPPSDEQYF. CDR3 DNA: TGTGCCAGCAGTGAACCGCCTAGCGACGAGCAGTACTTC.